A selection of T cell receptor beta chains follows, all from one sample in a study of lymphopenia after photon versus proton radiotherapy. Generated by immunoSEQ multiplex PCR, the TCRdb table keeps only in-frame clones and is missing some. The repertoire holds 65,000 to 75,000 clones, about nine tenths seen once, with 10% to 12% in the top ten. The sequenced sample was peripheral blood, obtained from a patient treated with proton-based radiotherapy. The receptors shown here come from a man aged 80 or over with esophageal cancer. Each CDR3 is given with its conserved first and last residue. Each record gives: J gene, D gene, V gene, clone size, CDR3 protein, CDR3 DNA. The D gene is left open where the match is weak. Expanded clones get a size class; other rows say once, few or many, or leave the size out.

>TRBJ1-2|NA|TRBV7-3|NA
CASSLTLNGYTF
TGTGCCAGCAGCTTAACCCTCAATGGCTACACCTTC
>TRBJ1-1|TRBD1|TRBV18|NA
CASSPTGQGLNTEAFF
TGTGCCAGCTCACCAACGGGACAGGGCCTGAACACTGAAGCTTTCTTT
>TRBJ1-4|NA|TRBV10-3|NA
CAISEVRLEKLFF
TGTGCCATCAGTGAGGTTAGGCTTGAAAAACTGTTTTTT
>TRBJ1-4|NA|TRBV7-9|NA
CASSLVPSREEKLFF
TGTGCCAGCAGCTTGGTCCCCAGTAGGGAGGAAAAACTGTTTTTT
>TRBJ2-2|NA|TRBV7-2|NA
CASSLAALLNTGELFF
TGTGCCAGCAGCTTAGCGGCCCTACTAAACACCGGGGAGCTGTTTTTT
>TRBJ1-1|NA|TRBV6-5|NA
CASSQTEAFF
TGTGCCAGCAGTCAAACTGAAGCTTTCTTT
>TRBJ2-5|NA|TRBV2|NA
CASNVGSYQGETQYF
TGTGCCAGCAATGTGGGCTCGTATCAGGGAGAGACCCAGTACTTC
>TRBJ2-1|NA|TRBV7-9|NA
CASSLPGFNEQFF
TGTGCCAGCAGCTTACCCGGATTCAATGAGCAGTTCTTC
>TRBJ2-3|TRBD2|TRBV7-2|NA
CASELGLAGLDTQYF
TGTGCCAGCGAATTGGGACTAGCGGGTCTAGATACGCAGTATTTT
>TRBJ1-2|NA|TRBV11-3|NA
CASSSTGAPYGYTF
TGTGCCAGCAGCTCAACAGGCGCACCCTATGGCTACACCTTC
>TRBJ1-2|NA|TRBV7-3|NA
CASSAAGQPKDYGYTF
TGTGCCAGCAGCGCGGCAGGACAGCCAAAAGACTATGGCTACACCTTC
>TRBJ2-7|NA|TRBV7-8|NA
CASSFASSNF
TGTGCCAGCAGCTTCGCCAGTTCAAACTTC
>TRBJ2-7|TRBD2|TRBV5-1|NA
CASASDVAGGSYEQYF
TGCGCCAGCGCCTCGGATGTGGCGGGGGGGTCCTACGAGCAGTACTTC
>TRBJ2-5|TRBD2|TRBV11-2|NA
CASSISGGVGQETQYF
TGTGCCAGCAGCATCTCGGGAGGGGTGGGGCAGGAGACCCAGTACTTC
>TRBJ2-5|TRBD1|TRBV7-2|once
CASSTQGAGRQETQYF
TGTGCCAGCAGCACACAGGGGGCGGGGAGACAAGAGACCCAGTACTTC
>TRBJ2-3|TRBD1|TRBV29-1|NA
CSVEGQTDTQYF
TGCAGCGTTGAGGGACAGACAGATACGCAGTATTTT
>TRBJ2-3|NA|TRBV20-1|NA
CSALGDTQYF
TGCAGTGCCCTTGGAGATACGCAGTATTTT
>TRBJ1-1|NA|TRBV6-5|once
CASRIRGNRNTEAFF
TGTGCCAGCAGAATCAGGGGAAATCGAAACACTGAAGCTTTCTTT
>TRBJ2-1|TRBD1|TRBV5-8|NA
CASSRPGQGRHNEQFF
TGTGCCAGCAGCCGGCCGGGACAGGGGAGACACAATGAGCAGTTCTTC
>TRBJ2-3|TRBD2|TRBV30|NA
CAWSVLGTRGADTQYF
TGTGCCTGGAGTGTACTTGGGACTAGAGGAGCGGATACGCAGTATTTT
>TRBJ1-4|TRBD1|TRBV10-3|NA
CAISDDRGSLEKLFF
TGTGCCATCAGTGACGACAGGGGTTCCTTGGAAAAACTGTTTTTT
>TRBJ2-1|NA|TRBV5-1|NA
CASSLEQWSSYNEQFF
TGCGCCAGCAGCTTGGAGCAGTGGAGCTCCTACAATGAGCAGTTCTTC
>TRBJ1-2|NA|TRBV6-6|NA
CASSRSGHYGYTF
TGTGCCAGCAGTCGATCAGGGCACTATGGCTACACCTTC
>TRBJ1-5|NA|TRBV10-1|NA
CASSASRQPQHF
TGCGCCAGCAGTGCTAGCCGTCAGCCCCAGCATTTT
>TRBJ2-7|NA|TRBV29-1|once
CSVEGAQVQYF
TGCAGCGTTGAGGGTGCACAGGTACAGTACTTC
>TRBJ1-1|NA|TRBV9|NA
CASSVVGTVNTEAFF
TGTGCCAGCAGCGTAGTTGGGACGGTGAACACTGAAGCTTTCTTT
>TRBJ2-7|TRBD1|TRBV7-3|NA
CASSPGTGGERDEQYF
TGTGCCAGCAGCCCCGGGACAGGGGGCGAAAGGGACGAGCAGTACTTT
>TRBJ1-2|NA|TRBV7-3|NA
CASSPSRPDMGARYGYTF
TGTGCCAGCAGCCCCAGCCGCCCGGACATGGGGGCTCGGTATGGCTACACCTTC
>TRBJ2-5|NA|TRBV4-1|once
CASSQAPRETQYF
TGCGCCAGCAGCCAAGCACCCAGAGAGACCCAGTACTTC
>TRBJ2-2|NA|TRBV7-9|NA
CASSSSPEGGELFF
TGTGCCAGCAGCTCTAGCCCCGAGGGCGGGGAGCTGTTTTTT
>TRBJ1-2|TRBD1|TRBV23-1|NA
CASSQPGTDNYGYTF
TGCGCCAGCAGTCAACCCGGGACAGATAACTATGGCTACACCTTC
>TRBJ2-6|TRBD2|TRBV11-2|NA
CASTASGASSGANVLTF
TGTGCCAGCACCGCTAGCGGGGCCAGCTCTGGGGCCAACGTCCTGACTTTC
>TRBJ2-5|NA|TRBV7-6|NA
CASSPSRLETQYF
TGTGCCAGCAGCCCCTCGAGACTAGAGACCCAGTACTTC
>TRBJ2-1|TRBD2|TRBV9|NA
CASSDLAGGSYNEQFF
TGTGCCAGCAGCGATTTAGCGGGAGGCTCCTACAATGAGCAGTTCTTC
>TRBJ1-2|NA|TRBV7-2|NA
CASSLVWVGYGYTF
TGTGCCAGCAGCTTAGTTTGGGTGGGCTATGGCTACACCTTC
>TRBJ1-3|NA|TRBV7-6|NA
CASSLTNSGNTIYF
TGTGCCAGCAGCTTGACGAATTCTGGAAACACCATATATTTT